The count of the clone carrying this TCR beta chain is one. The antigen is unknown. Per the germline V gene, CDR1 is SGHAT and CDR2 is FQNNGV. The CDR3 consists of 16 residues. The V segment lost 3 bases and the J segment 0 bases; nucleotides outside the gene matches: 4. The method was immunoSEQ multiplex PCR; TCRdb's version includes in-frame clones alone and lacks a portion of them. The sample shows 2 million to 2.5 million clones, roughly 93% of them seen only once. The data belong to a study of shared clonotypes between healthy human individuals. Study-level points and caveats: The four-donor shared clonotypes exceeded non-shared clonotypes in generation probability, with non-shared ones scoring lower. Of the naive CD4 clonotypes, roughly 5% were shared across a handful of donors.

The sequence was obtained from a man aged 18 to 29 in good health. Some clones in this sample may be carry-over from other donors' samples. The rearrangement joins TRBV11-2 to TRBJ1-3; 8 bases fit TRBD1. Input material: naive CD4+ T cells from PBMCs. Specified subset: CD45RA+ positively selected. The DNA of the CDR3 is TGTGCCAGCAGCTTGAGGACAGGGATCTCTGGAAACACCATATATTTT. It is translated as CASSLRTGISGNTIYF.